This TCR beta chain was observed in a study of blood T cell repertoires in COVID-19. Overall study context: Specimens from acute and convalescent COVID-19 originated in the United States, Italy and Spain.

CDR1 MNHNY and CDR2 SVGAGI come from the germline V gene (reference sequence). This CDR3 is 14 amino acids long. The trim removed 4 bases at V and 5 bases at J, leaving 7 bases unmatched. Sequenced by immunoSEQ multiplex PCR; TCRdb stores in-frame clones only, minus some. The data hold over 85,000 clones, with about 90% observed a single time. The TCR originated in a male donor with acute or convalescent COVID-19. The chain employs TRBV6-6 and TRBJ1-1; 7 nucleotides agree with TRBD1. The sequenced sample was peripheral blood. The CDR3 is CASSSQGIGTEAFF. The CDR3 region has the DNA TGTGCCAGCAGTTCACAGGGGATTGGGACTGAAGCTTTCTTT.